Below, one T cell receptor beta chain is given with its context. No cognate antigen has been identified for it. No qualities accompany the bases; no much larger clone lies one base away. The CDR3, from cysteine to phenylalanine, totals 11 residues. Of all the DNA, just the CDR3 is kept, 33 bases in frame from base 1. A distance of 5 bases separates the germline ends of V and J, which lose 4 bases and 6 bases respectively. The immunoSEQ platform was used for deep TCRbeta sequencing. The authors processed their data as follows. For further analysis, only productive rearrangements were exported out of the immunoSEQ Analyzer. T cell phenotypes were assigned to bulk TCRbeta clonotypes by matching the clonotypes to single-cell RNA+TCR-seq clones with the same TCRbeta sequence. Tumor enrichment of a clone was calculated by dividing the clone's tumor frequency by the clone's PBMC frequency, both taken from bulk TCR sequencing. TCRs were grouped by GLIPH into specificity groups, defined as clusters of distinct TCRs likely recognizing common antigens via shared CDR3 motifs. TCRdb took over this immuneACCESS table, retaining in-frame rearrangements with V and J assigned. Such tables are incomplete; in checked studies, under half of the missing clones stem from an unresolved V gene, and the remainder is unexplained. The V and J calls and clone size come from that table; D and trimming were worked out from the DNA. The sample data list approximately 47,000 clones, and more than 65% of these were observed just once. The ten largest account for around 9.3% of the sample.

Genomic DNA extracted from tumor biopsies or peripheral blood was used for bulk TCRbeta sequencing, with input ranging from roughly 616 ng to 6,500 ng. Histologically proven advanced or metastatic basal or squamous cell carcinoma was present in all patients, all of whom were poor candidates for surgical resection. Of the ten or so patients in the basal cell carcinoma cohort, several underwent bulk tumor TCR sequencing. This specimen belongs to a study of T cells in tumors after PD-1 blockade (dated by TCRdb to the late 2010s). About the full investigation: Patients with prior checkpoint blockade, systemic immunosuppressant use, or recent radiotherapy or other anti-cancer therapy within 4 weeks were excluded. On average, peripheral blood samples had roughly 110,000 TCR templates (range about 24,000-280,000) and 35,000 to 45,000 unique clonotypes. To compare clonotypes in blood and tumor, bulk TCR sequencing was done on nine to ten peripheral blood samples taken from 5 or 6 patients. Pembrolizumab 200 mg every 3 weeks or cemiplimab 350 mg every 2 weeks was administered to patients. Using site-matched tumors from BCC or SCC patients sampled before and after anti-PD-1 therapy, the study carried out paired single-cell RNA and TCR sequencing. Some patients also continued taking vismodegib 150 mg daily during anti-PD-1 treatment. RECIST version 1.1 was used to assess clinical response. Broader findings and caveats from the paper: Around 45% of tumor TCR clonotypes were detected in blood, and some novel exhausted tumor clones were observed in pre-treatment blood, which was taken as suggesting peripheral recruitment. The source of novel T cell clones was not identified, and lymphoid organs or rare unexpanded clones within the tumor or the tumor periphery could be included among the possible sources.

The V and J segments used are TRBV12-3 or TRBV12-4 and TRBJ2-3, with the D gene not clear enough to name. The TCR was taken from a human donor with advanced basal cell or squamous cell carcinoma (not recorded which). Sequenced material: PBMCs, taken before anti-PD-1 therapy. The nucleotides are TGTGCCAGCAGTTCCTCGGATACGCAGTATTTT. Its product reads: CASSSSDTQYF.